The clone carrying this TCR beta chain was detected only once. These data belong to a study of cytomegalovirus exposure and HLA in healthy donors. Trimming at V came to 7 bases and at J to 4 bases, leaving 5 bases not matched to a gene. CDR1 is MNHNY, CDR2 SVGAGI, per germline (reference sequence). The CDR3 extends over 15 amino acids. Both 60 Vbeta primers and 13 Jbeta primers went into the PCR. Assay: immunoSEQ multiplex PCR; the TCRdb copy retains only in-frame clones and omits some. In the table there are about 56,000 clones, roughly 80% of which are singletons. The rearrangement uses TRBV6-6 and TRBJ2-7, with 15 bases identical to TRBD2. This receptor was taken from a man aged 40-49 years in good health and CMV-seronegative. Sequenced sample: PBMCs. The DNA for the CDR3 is TGTGCCAGCAACTCCGGGACTAGCGGGGGGTACGAGCAGTACTTC. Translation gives CASNSGTSGGYEQYF.